This T cell receptor (beta chain) was observed in a study of blood T cell repertoires in COVID-19. Study-wide background: From the United States, Italy and Spain came samples of acute and convalescent COVID-19. T cells, B-cell-depleted T cells, or PBMCs provided the cDNA or gDNA that served as material.

Trimming took off 4 bases at V and 3 bases at J, with 15 bases between the two ends. The CDR3 runs to 15 residues. Germline V gene sequence: CDR1 MGHRA, CDR2 YSYEKL. Everyone who took part was about 18 to 90 years old, and they came from 24 US areas. The assay was immunoSEQ multiplex PCR, and TCRdb's table has in-frame clones only and misses some. The sample records over 350,000 clones, about 90% being singletons. Sequenced sample: PBMCs or T cells enriched from blood (not recorded which). This sequence was found in a young woman with acute COVID-19. The rearrangement uses TRBV4-1 and TRBJ2-5, with TRBD1 as a possible D gene (7 bases). CDR3 nucleotides: TGCGCCAGCAGCCCGGCGGGACAGAGAAAAGAGACCCAGTACTTC. Translation gives CASSPAGQRKETQYF.